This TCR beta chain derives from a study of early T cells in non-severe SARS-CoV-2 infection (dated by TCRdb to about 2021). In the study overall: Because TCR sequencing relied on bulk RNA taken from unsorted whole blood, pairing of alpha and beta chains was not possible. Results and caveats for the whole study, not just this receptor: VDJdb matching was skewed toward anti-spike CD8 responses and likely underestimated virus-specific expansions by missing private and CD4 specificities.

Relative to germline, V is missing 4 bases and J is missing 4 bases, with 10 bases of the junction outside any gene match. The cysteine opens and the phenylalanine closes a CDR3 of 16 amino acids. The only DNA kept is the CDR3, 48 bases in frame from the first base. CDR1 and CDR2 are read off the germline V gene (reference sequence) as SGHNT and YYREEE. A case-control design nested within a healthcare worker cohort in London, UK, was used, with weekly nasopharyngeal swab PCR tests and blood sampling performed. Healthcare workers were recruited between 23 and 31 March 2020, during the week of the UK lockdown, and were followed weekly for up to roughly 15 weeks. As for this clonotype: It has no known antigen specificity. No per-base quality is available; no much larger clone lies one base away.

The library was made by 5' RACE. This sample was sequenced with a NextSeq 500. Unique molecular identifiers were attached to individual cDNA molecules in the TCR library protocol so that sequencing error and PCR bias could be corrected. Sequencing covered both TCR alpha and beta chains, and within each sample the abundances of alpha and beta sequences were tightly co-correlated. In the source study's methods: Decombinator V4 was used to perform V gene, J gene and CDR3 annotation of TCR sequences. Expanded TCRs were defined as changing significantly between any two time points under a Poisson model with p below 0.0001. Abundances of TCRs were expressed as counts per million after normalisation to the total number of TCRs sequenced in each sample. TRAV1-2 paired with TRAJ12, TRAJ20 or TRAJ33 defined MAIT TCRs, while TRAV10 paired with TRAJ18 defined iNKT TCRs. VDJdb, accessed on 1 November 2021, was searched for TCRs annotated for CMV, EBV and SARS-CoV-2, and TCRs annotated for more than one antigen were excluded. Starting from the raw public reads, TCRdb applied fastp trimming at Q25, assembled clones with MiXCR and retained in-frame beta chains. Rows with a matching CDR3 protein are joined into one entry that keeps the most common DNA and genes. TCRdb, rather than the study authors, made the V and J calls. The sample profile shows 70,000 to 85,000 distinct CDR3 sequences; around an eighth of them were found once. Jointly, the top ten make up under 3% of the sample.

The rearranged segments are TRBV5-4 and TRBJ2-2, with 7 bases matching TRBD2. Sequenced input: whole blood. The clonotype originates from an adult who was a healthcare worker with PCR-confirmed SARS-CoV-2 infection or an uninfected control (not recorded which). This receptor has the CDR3 CASSRGEERGTGELFF. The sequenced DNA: TGTGCCAGCAGCCGCGGGGAGGAGCGGGGCACCGGGGAGCTGTTTTTT.